This passage covers 3 T cell receptor beta chains from one sample sequenced in a study of cytomegalovirus exposure and HLA in healthy donors. PCR primers comprised 60 Vbeta and 13 Jbeta primers. TCRdb's copy holds only in-frame clones and misses some; the assay was immunoSEQ multiplex PCR. The profile shows some 200,000 clones, about four fifths of them singletons. The sequencing sample was made of PBMCs. The receptors shown here come from a girl between 10 and 17 years old in good health and CMV-seropositive.

The chain has TRBV6-1 and TRBJ2-3; D might be TRBD2 (6 bases). Trimming pared 10 bases from V and 4 bases from J, leaving 18 bases between. The CDR3 loop spans 14 amino acids. In germline, CDR1 is MNHNS, CDR2 SASEGT. The CDR3 loop reads CAIPGRGGADTQYF. DNA for the CDR3: TGTGCCATCCCGGGGCGGGGAGGAGCAGATACGCAGTATTTT.

The chain is built from TRBV7-2 and TRBJ1-6; D unclear. V lost 2 bases and J lost 8, with 13 bases in between. This CDR3 comprises 15 residues. The germline gives CDR1 SGHTA, CDR2 FQGNSA. CDR3 coding DNA: TGTGCCAGCAGCTTAAGGGAGGACTACTATTCACCCCTCCACTTT. Its translation is CASSLREDYYSPLHF.

The chain employs TRBV7-8 and TRBJ2-7; TRBD1 agrees at 7 bases. The CDR3 extends over 17 amino acids. J gave up 3 bases and V 4 bases, and 15 bases lay outside the gene matches. Germline values: CDR1 SGHVS, CDR2 FQNEAQ. The CDR3 loop is CASSSSPTGAKGYEQYF. CDR3 nucleotides: TGTGCCAGCAGCTCATCCCCCACAGGGGCAAAGGGCTACGAGCAGTACTTC. Supplemented by reference TRBV7-8 and TRBJ2-7, the full variable domain reads GAGVSQSPRYKVAKRGQDVALRCDPISGHVSLFWYQQALGQGPEFLTYFQNEAQLDKSGLPSDRFFAERPEGSVSTLKIQRTQQEDSAVYLCASSSSPTGAKGYEQYFGPGTRLTVT.